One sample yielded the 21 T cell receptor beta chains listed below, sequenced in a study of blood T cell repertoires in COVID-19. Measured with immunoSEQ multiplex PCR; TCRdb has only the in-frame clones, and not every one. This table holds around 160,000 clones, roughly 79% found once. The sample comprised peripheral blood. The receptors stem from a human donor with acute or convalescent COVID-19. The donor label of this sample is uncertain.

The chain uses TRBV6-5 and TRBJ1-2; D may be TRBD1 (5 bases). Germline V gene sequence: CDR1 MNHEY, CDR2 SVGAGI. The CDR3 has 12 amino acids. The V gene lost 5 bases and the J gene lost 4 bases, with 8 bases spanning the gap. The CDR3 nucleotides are TGTGCCAGCAGTAGTGGGGCCTATGGCTACACCTTC. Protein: CASSSGAYGYTF.

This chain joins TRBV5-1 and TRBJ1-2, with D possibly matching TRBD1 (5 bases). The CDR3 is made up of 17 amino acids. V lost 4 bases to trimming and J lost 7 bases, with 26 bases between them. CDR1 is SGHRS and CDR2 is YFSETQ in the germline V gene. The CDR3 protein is CASSLTTSGQPTLGYTF. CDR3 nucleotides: TGCGCCAGCAGCCTGACAACATCCGGACAACCAACCCTTGGCTACACCTTC.

CDR3 loop: CASSQTSKSTDTQYF. CDR3 nucleotides: TGTGCCAGCTCCCAGACTAGTAAAAGCACAGATACGCAGTATTTT. The chain combines TRBV6-6 with TRBJ2-3, with TRBD2 as a possible D gene (6 bases). Per germline, CDR1 MNHNY and CDR2 SVGAGI (reference sequence). With 8 bases removed from V and 0 bases from J, the gap between germline ends came to 15 bases. The CDR3 covers 15 residues.

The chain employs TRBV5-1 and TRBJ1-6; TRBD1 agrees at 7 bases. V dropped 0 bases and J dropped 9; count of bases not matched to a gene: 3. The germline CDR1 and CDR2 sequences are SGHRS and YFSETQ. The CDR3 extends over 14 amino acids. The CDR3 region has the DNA TGCGCCAGCAGCTTGGAAGGGGGCAGTTCACCCCTCCACTTT. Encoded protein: CASSLEGGSSPLHF.

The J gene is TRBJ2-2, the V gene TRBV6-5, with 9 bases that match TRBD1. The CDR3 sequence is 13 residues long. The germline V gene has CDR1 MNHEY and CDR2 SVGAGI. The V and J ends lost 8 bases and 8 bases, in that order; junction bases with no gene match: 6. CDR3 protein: CASQQGAKGELFF. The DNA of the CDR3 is TGTGCCAGCCAACAGGGGGCCAAAGGGGAGCTGTTTTTT.

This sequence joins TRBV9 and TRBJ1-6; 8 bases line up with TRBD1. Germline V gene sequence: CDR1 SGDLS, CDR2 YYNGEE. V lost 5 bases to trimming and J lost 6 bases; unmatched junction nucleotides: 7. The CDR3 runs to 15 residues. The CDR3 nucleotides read TGTGCCAGCAGACCTGGACAGGGCGCTAATTCACCCCTCCACTTT. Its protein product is CASRPGQGANSPLHF.

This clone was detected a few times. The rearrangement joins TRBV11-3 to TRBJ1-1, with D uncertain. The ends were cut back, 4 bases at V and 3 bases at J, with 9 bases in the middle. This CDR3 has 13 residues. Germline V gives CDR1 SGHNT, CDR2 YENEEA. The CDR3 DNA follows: TGTGCCAGCAGCTCCACAGCTTACACTGAAGCTTTCTTT. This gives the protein CASSSTAYTEAFF.

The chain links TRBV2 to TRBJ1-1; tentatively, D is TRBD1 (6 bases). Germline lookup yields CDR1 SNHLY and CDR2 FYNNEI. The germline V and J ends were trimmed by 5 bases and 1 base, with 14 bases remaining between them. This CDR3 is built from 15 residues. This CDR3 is CASSKAGVANTEAFF. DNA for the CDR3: TGTGCCAGCAGTAAGGCAGGGGTAGCGAACACTGAAGCTTTCTTT. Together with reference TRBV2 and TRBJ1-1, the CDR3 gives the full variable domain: EPEVTQTPSHQVTQMGQEVILRCVPISNHLYFYWYRQILGQKVEFLVSFYNNEISEKSEIFDDQFSVERPDGSNFTLKIRSTKLEDSAMYFCASSKAGVANTEAFFGQGTRLTVV.

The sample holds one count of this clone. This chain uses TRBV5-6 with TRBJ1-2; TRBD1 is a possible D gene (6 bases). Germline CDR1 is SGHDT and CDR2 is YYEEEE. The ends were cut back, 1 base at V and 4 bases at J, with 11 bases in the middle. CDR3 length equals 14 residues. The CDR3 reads CASSLPGERYGYTF. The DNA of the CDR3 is TGTGCCAGCAGCTTGCCAGGGGAGCGCTATGGCTACACCTTC.

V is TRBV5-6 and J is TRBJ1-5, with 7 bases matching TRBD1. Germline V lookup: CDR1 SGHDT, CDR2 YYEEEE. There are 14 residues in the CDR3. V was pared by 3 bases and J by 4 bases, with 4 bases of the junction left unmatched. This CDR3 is CASSSGQINQPQHF. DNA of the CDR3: TGTGCCAGCAGCTCGGGACAGATTAATCAGCCCCAGCATTTT.

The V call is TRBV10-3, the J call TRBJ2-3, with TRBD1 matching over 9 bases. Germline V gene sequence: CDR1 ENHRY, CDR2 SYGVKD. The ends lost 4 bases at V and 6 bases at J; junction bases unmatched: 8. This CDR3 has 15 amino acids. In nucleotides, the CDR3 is TGTGCCATCAGTGTAGAGACAGGGGGTTCCGATACGCAGTATTTT. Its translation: CAISVETGGSDTQYF.

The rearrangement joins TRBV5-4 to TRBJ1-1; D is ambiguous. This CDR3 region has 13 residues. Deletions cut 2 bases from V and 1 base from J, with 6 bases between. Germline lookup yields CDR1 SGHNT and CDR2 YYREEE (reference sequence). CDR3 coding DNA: TGTGCCAGCAGCTTAAAGCAGAACACTGAAGCTTTCTTT. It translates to CASSLKQNTEAFF.

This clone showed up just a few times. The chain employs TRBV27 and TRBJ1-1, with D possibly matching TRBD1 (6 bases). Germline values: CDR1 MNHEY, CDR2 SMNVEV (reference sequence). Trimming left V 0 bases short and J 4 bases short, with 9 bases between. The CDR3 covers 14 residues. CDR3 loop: CASSLSRGSTEAFF. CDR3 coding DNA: TGTGCCAGCAGTTTATCGAGGGGGAGCACTGAAGCTTTCTTT.

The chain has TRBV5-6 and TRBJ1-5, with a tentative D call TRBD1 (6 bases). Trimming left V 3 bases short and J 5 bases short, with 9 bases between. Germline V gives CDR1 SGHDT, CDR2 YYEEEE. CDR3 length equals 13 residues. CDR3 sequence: CASSSQGHQPQHF. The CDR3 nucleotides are TGTGCCAGCAGCTCACAGGGACATCAGCCCCAGCATTTT.

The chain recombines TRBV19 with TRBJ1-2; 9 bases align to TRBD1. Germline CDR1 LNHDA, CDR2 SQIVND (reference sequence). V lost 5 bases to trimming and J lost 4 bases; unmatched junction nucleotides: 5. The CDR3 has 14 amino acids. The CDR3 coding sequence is TGTGCCAGTAGTTACAGGGGGCTCGGCTATGGCTACACCTTC. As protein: CASSYRGLGYGYTF.

CDR3 coding DNA: TGTGCCAGCAGCTTAGTTCCCCCAGGGGGCGTAACCAAAAACATTCAGTACTTC. It is translated as CASSLVPPGGVTKNIQYF. V gene TRBV11-2 combines with J gene TRBJ2-4, with 8 bases matching TRBD1. The CDR3 is 18 residues long. Germline CDR1 is SGHAT and CDR2 is FQNNGV. J was trimmed by 2 bases and V by 1 base; bases with no gene match: 10.

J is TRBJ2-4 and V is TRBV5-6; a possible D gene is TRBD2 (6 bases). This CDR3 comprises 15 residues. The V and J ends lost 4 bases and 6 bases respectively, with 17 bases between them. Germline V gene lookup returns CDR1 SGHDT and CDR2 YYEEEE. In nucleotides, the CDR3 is TGTGCCAGCAGCGTTCGGGGGATCTCTATAAACATTCAGTACTTC. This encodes CASSVRGISINIQYF.

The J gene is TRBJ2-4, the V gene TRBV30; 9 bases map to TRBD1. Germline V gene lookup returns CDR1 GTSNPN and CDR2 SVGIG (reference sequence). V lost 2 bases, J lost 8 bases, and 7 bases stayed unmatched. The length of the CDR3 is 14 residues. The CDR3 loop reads CAWSLNRGHDIQYF. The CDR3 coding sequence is TGTGCCTGGAGTCTTAACAGGGGGCATGACATTCAGTACTTC. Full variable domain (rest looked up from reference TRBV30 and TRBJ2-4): SQTIHQWPATLVQPVGSPLSLECTVEGTSNPNLYWYRQAAGRGLQLLFYSVGIGQISSEVPQNLSASRPQDRQFILSSKKLLLSDSGFYLCAWSLNRGHDIQYFGAGTRLSVL.

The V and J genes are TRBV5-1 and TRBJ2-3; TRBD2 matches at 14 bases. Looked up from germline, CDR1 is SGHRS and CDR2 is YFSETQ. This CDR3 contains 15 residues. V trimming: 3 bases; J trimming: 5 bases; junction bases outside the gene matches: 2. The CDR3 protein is CASSSGTSGGDTQYF. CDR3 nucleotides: TGCGCCAGCAGCTCCGGGACTAGCGGGGGAGATACGCAGTATTTT.

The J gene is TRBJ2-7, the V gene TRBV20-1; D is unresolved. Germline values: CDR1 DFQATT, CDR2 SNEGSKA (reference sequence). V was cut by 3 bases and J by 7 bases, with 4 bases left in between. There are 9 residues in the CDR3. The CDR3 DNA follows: TGCAGTGCTAGTTTAGAGCAGTACTTC. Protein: CSASLEQYF.

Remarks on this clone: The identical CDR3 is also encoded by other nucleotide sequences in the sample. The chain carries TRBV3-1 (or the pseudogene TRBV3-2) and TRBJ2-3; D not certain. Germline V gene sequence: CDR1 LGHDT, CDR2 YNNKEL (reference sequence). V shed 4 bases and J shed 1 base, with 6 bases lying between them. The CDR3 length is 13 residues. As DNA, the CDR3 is TGTGCCAGCAGCCTTCGAGGCACAGATACGCAGTATTTT. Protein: CASSLRGTDTQYF.